This T cell receptor (beta chain) emerged from a study of blood T cell repertoires in COVID-19. Study-wide context: Material from acute and convalescent COVID-19 was sourced from the United States, Italy and Spain. PBMCs, B-cell-depleted T cells, or T cells were the source of the cDNA or gDNA that made up the material.

Seattle's cohort entered during active infection and was followed longitudinally. In the original processing: How many nucleated cells were present was estimated from reference gene primer amplification. The table came from immunoSEQ multiplex PCR; TCRdb's copy has only in-frame clones and leaves some out. V, J and clone size reflect that table, while D and trimming were determined from the DNA. The sample yields some 180,000 clones, roughly 80% seen once. The ends lost 2 bases at V and 8 bases at J; junction bases unmatched: 9. Germline V gives CDR1 MNHEY, CDR2 SVGAGI. The CDR3 has 16 residues. The chain uses TRBV6-5 and TRBJ2-1, with 10 positions matching TRBD2. This TCR came from a woman aged 40 to 50 with COVID-19, enrolled during active disease. Sequencing was done on a sample of peripheral blood. CDR3 DNA: TGTGCCAGCAGTTACACCGGACTAGCGGAAATAGATGAGCAGTTCTTC. Translated: CASSYTGLAEIDEQFF.